The clone carrying this T cell receptor beta chain has just a few counts. The sample holds other DNA sequences that translate to the same CDR3. This sample stems from a study of blood T cell repertoires in COVID-19. Study summary: Specimens from acute and convalescent COVID-19 originated in the United States, Italy and Spain. T cells, B-cell-depleted T cells, or PBMCs provided the cDNA or gDNA that served as material.

Enrolment of Seattle patients took place during active infection, and they were followed longitudinally. Authors' analysis steps: Amplification with reference gene primers provided the estimates of nucleated cell counts. Repertoires were generated with immunoSEQ multiplex PCR, while TCRdb's copy carries only in-frame clones and drops some. Clonal size and the V and J genes are those of that table, whereas D and trimming came from the DNA. The sample carries 150,000 to 180,000 clones, about 83% recorded once. CDR3 length equals 14 residues. Germline CDR1 reads SGHRS; CDR2 reads YFSETQ. The V and J ends lost 0 bases and 4 bases respectively, with 10 bases between them.

This receptor was taken from a woman in her sixties with COVID-19, enrolled during active disease. The sequenced sample consisted of peripheral blood. This chain connects TRBV5-1 to TRBJ2-5; maybe TRBD2 (5 bases). CDR3 loop: CASSLEGVGETQYF. The CDR3 DNA reads TGCGCCAGCAGCTTGGAGGGAGTGGGAGAGACCCAGTACTTC.